The 23 T cell receptor beta chains reported below all come from one sample, sequenced in a study of shared clonotypes between healthy human individuals. Sequenced by immunoSEQ multiplex PCR; TCRdb stores in-frame clones only, minus some. The sample lists 300,000 to 400,000 clones; around 90% were seen once. The sequenced sample was memory CD8+ T cells sorted from blood. Subset here: CD45RO+ cells pooled with CCR7-negative TemRA cells. The receptors here all came from a man younger than 35 in good health.

The CDR3 spells CASSVAGLHNEQFF. DNA of the CDR3: TGTGCCAGCAGCGTAGCTGGGCTTCACAATGAGCAGTTCTTC. This chain links TRBV9 with TRBJ2-1; D unresolved. Germline V lookup: CDR1 SGDLS, CDR2 YYNGEE. The CDR3 length is 14 residues. Trimming stripped 0 bases from V and 5 bases from J, with 9 bases between. The full variable domain, its missing parts supplied by reference TRBV9 and TRBJ2-1, is DSGVTQTPKHLITATGQRVTLRCSPRSGDLSVYWYQQSLDQGLQFLIQYYNGEERAKGNILERFSAQQFPDLHSELNLSSLELGDSALYFCASSVAGLHNEQFFGPGTRLTVL.

The chain has TRBV27 and TRBJ2-2; D unresolved. V was cut by 5 bases and J by 4 bases, with 11 bases left in between. Germline V lookup: CDR1 MNHEY, CDR2 SMNVEV (reference sequence). The CDR3 sequence is 14 residues long. CDR3 protein: CASSEFGTTGELFF. The CDR3 bases are TGTGCCAGCAGTGAGTTCGGAACCACCGGGGAGCTGTTTTTT.

The rearrangement joins TRBV2 to TRBJ2-2; D unresolved. The CDR3 covers 14 residues. Between the trimmed V and J ends, which lost 2 bases and 3 bases, there was a span of 7 bases. CDR1 is SNHLY and CDR2 is FYNNEI in the germline V gene. The CDR3 nucleotides are TGTGCCAGCAGTGAAATAACCTACACCGGGGAGCTGTTTTTT. As protein: CASSEITYTGELFF.

The rearrangement uses TRBV2 and TRBJ2-1, with D possibly being TRBD1 or TRBD2 (6 bases each). There are 14 residues in the CDR3. Germline-derived CDR1 and CDR2 are SNHLY and FYNNEI. Trimming pared 10 bases from V and 3 bases from J, leaving 16 bases between. CDR3 protein: CATQGGQIYNEQFF. CDR3 DNA sequence: TGTGCCACCCAAGGGGGGCAGATCTACAATGAGCAGTTCTTC.

This clone has just a few counts. At the DNA level, this CDR3 is encoded by other sequences in the same sample as well. The genes are TRBV27 and TRBJ1-5; no clear D. This CDR3 contains 12 residues. V was shortened by 4 bases and J by 4 bases, with 5 bases between the two germline ends. From germline, CDR1 is MNHEY and CDR2 SMNVEV (reference sequence). The CDR3 protein is CASSSQNQPQHF. DNA for the CDR3: TGTGCCAGCAGTTCCCAAAATCAGCCCCAGCATTTT.

CDR3 bases: TGTGCCAGCAGTTTAGAAACCATATATTTT. Translation: CASSLETIYF. This chain connects TRBV28 to TRBJ1-3, with no clear D. The CDR3 has 10 amino acids. In germline, CDR1 is MDHEN, CDR2 SYDVKM. The V gene lost 2 bases and the J gene lost 10 bases, with 3 bases spanning the gap. The variable domain in full, with the rest retrieved from reference TRBV28 and TRBJ1-3, is DVKVTQSSRYLVKRTGEKVFLECVQDMDHENMFWYRQDPGLGLRLIYFSYDVKMKEKGDIPEGYSVSREKKERFSLILESASTNQTSMYLCASSLETIYFGEGSWLTVV.

This clone was found many times. This chain uses TRBV6-6 with TRBJ2-7, with unresolved D. This CDR3 is built from 14 residues. V was clipped by 4 bases and J by 2 bases, with 12 bases between them. Germline V gene sequence: CDR1 MNHNY, CDR2 SVGAGI (reference sequence). CDR3: CASSLERPAYEQYF. DNA for the CDR3: TGTGCCAGCAGTTTGGAGAGACCCGCCTACGAGCAGTACTTC.

V and J are TRBV6-5 and TRBJ2-7; 9 bases line up with TRBD1. V was pared by 2 bases and J by 7 bases, with 6 bases of the junction left unmatched. The CDR3 runs 14 residues. Per germline, CDR1 MNHEY and CDR2 SVGAGI. The CDR3 DNA reads TGTGCCAGCAGTTACGGACAGGGGATAGGGGAGCAGTACTTC. It yields the protein CASSYGQGIGEQYF.

This clone was detected only a few times. The CDR3 region is CASSPEDFPGELFF. The CDR3 region has the DNA TGTGCCAGCAGCCCCGAGGACTTCCCCGGGGAGCTGTTTTTT. The chain couples TRBV11-2 to TRBJ2-2; D is possibly TRBD2 (5 bases). Per germline, CDR1 SGHAT and CDR2 FQNNGV. CDR3 length: 14 amino acids. The ends were cut back, 5 bases at V and 6 bases at J, with 13 bases in the middle. Together with reference TRBV11-2 and TRBJ2-2, the CDR3 gives the full variable domain: EAGVAQSPRYKIIEKRQSVAFWCNPISGHATLYWYQQILGQGPKLLIQFQNNGVVDDSQLPKDRFSAERLKGVDSTLKIQPAKLEDSAVYLCASSPEDFPGELFFGEGSRLTVL.

The V call is TRBV30, the J call TRBJ1-3; the match to TRBD1 covers 7 bases. V was pared by 4 bases and J by 0 bases, with 3 bases of the junction left unmatched. Germline V CDR1 and CDR2: GTSNPN, SVGIG (reference sequence). The CDR3 spans 14 residues. The CDR3 loop reads CAWTGGSSGNTIYF. The DNA of the CDR3 is TGTGCCTGGACAGGGGGAAGCTCTGGAAACACCATATATTTT.

In its sample, this clone was seen once. The chain recombines TRBV10-3 with TRBJ2-1; the D gene is possibly TRBD1 (6 bases). V was cut by 6 bases and J by 3 bases, with 12 bases left in between. Germline loops: CDR1 ENHRY, CDR2 SYGVKD. The CDR3 spans 14 residues. DNA of the CDR3: TGTGCCATCAGCACTACAGGGAACTACAATGAGCAGTTCTTC. Its translation is CAISTTGNYNEQFF.

The chain carries TRBV7-9 and TRBJ2-2, with D possibly being TRBD1 (5 bases). V was shortened by 3 bases and J by 1 base, with 15 bases between the two germline ends. This CDR3 is built from 17 residues. Germline V gene data show CDR1 as SEHNR and CDR2 as FQNEAQ (reference sequence). The chain's CDR3 is CASSFLGPGKNTGELFF. DNA for the CDR3: TGTGCCAGCAGCTTTCTTGGGCCAGGGAAGAACACCGGGGAGCTGTTTTTT.

The chain is built from TRBV7-2 and TRBJ2-1, with 7 bases identical to TRBD2. The CDR3 length is 17 residues. The germline V gene encodes CDR1 SGHTA and CDR2 FQGNSA. J gave up 0 bases and V 5 bases, and 10 bases lay outside the gene matches. CDR3 protein: CASSRLGAGYSYNEQFF. The CDR3, as DNA: TGTGCCAGCAGCCGCCTTGGAGCGGGATACTCCTACAATGAGCAGTTCTTC.

The chain uses TRBV11-2 and TRBJ2-7; 7 bases are a match to TRBD2. The germline gives CDR1 SGHAT, CDR2 FQNNGV. The J segment lost 1 base and the V segment lost 1 base, leaving 4 bases of the junction unmatched. CDR3 length: 15 residues. The CDR3, as DNA: TGTGCCAGCAGCTTAGGGGCTAGCGGTTCCTACGAGCAGTACTTC. This gives the protein CASSLGASGSYEQYF. The whole variable domain, remainder taken from reference TRBV11-2 and TRBJ2-7, is EAGVAQSPRYKIIEKRQSVAFWCNPISGHATLYWYQQILGQGPKLLIQFQNNGVVDDSQLPKDRFSAERLKGVDSTLKIQPAKLEDSAVYLCASSLGASGSYEQYFGPGTRLTVT.

The V call is TRBV2, the J call TRBJ1-1; D is undetermined. CDR3 size: 14 residues. The V gene lost 0 bases and the J gene lost 0 bases, with 5 bases spanning the gap. Per the germline V gene, CDR1 is SNHLY and CDR2 is FYNNEI. The CDR3 loop is CASSEASMNTEAFF. The CDR3 nucleotides are TGTGCCAGCAGTGAAGCTTCGATGAACACTGAAGCTTTCTTT.

The gene calls are TRBV7-6 and TRBJ2-3; TRBD1 matches at 11 bases. CDR1 and CDR2 from the germline V gene are SGHVS and FNYEAQ. This CDR3 is built from 15 residues. Trimming cost V 4 bases and J 5 bases; bases outside gene matches: 5. CDR3 DNA: TGTGCCAGCAGCTGGACAGGGGGCGCGGGAGATACGCAGTATTTT. It codes for CASSWTGGAGDTQYF.

The rearrangement joins TRBV27 to TRBJ2-7; D possibly uses TRBD1 or TRBD2 (6 bases each). This CDR3 has 16 residues. V was clipped by 6 bases and J by 3 bases, with 21 bases between them. The germline V gene encodes CDR1 MNHEY and CDR2 SMNVEV (reference sequence). CDR3 bases: TGTGCCAGCAGCCTCACAGGGACACAGGGACTCTACGAGCAGTACTTC. Protein product: CASSLTGTQGLYEQYF.

The chain couples TRBV14 to TRBJ2-7; TRBD2 matches at 9 bases. This CDR3 spans 17 amino acids. The germline V gene encodes CDR1 SGHDN and CDR2 FVKESK. The V gene end was trimmed by 4 bases and the J gene end by 3 bases; junction bases not matched to a gene: 13. CDR3 in DNA: TGTGCCAGCAGCCGGTGGTTTATCGGCGGGAGGGTCTACGAGCAGTACTTC. Translation gives CASSRWFIGGRVYEQYF. The entire variable domain, with the rest obtained from reference TRBV14 and TRBJ2-7, is as follows: EAGVTQFPSHSVIEKGQTVTLRCDPISGHDNLYWYRRVMGKEIKFLLHFVKESKQDESGMPNNRFLAERTGGTYSTLKVQPAELEDSGVYFCASSRWFIGGRVYEQYFGPGTRLTVT.

The V call is TRBV29-1, the J call TRBJ2-7; a possible D gene is TRBD2 (5 bases). There are 13 residues in the CDR3. The germline V and J ends were trimmed by 2 bases and 7 bases, with 15 bases remaining between them. Germline V gives CDR1 SQVTM, CDR2 ANQGSEA. The CDR3 spells CSVEKASTGEQYF. The CDR3 DNA is TGCAGCGTTGAAAAGGCTAGCACCGGTGAGCAGTACTTC.

V and J are TRBV29-1 and TRBJ2-7; 11 nucleotides agree with TRBD2. The V gene's germline CDR1 is SQVTM and CDR2 ANQGSEA. Unmatched junction bases numbered 11, after V lost 3 bases and J lost 1 base. CDR3 size: 17 residues. CDR3 residues: CSVERWLAGGSSYEQYF. CDR3 DNA sequence: TGCAGCGTTGAGCGGTGGCTAGCGGGGGGCTCGTCCTACGAGCAGTACTTC.

The chain recombines TRBV28 with TRBJ1-6, with no clear D. CDR1 and CDR2 (germline): MDHEN, SYDVKM. V lost 10 bases and J lost 4, with 14 bases in between. The length of the CDR3 is 14 residues. CDR3 residues: CATDRVAYNSPLHF. The CDR3 DNA reads TGTGCCACCGACCGGGTCGCTTATAATTCACCCCTCCACTTT.

V is TRBV6-5 and J is TRBJ1-1, with 8 bases matching TRBD1. The length of the CDR3 is 14 residues. Germline V gives CDR1 MNHEY, CDR2 SVGAGI. The trim removed 3 bases at V and 1 base at J, leaving 1 base unmatched. CDR3 in amino acids: CASSYGTGNTEAFF. The CDR3 DNA follows: TGTGCCAGCAGTTATGGGACAGGGAACACTGAAGCTTTCTTT.

This clone is medium-sized within its sample. The CDR3 sequence: CSVVRGLLNTEAFF. The CDR3 bases are TGCAGCGTTGTCAGGGGGCTCTTAAACACTGAAGCTTTCTTT. The rearrangement uses TRBV29-1 and TRBJ1-1; the match to TRBD1 covers 8 bases. The CDR3 has 14 amino acids. V lost 4 bases and J lost 2; bases outside the gene matches: 6. CDR1 and CDR2 (germline): SQVTM, ANQGSEA.